This section outlines one T cell receptor (beta chain) sequence together with its context. Antigen: not known. Its ends do not fully match the called genes, so a read error is possible. These data are taken from a study of memory CD4+ T cells and cytomegalovirus serostatus. Single viable CD3+CD4+CD8-CD45RO+ cells were sorted as the memory CD4+ T cells. Serostatus was set by detecting CMV pp150, pp28, p38, p52 IgG. Germline V gene lookup returns CDR1 SSHAT and CDR2 FNYEAQ (reference sequence). This CDR3 has 13 amino acids. The assay was immunoSEQ multiplex PCR, and TCRdb's table has in-frame clones only and misses some. The sample comprises some 60,000 clones, around 80% of which are singletons, and about 1% rests with the top ten. Study results and caveats: Suggested: most of the CMV-linked TCR signature lies in CD4+ memory cells. CD4+ memory repertoires contained about 40% of the roughly 160 reported CMV TCRbeta sequences. Repertoires predicted CMV serostatus with median bootstrapped AUC of 0.95.

Sequenced material: memory CD4+ T cells from blood. The chain combines TRBV7-7 with TRBJ2-1; 13 nucleotides match TRBD2. This TCR was sampled from an adult in good health and CMV-seronegative. DNA for the CDR3: TGTGCTAGCAGCCCGGGACTAGCGGGAGAGCAGTTCTTC. This encodes CASSPGLAGEQFF. The whole variable domain, filled in from reference TRBV7-7 and TRBJ2-1, reads GAGVSQSPRYKVTKRGQDVTLRCDPISSHATLYWYQQALGQGPEFLTYFNYEAQPDKSGLPSDRFSAERPEGSISTLTIQRTEQRDSAMYRCASSPGLAGEQFFGPGTRLTVL.